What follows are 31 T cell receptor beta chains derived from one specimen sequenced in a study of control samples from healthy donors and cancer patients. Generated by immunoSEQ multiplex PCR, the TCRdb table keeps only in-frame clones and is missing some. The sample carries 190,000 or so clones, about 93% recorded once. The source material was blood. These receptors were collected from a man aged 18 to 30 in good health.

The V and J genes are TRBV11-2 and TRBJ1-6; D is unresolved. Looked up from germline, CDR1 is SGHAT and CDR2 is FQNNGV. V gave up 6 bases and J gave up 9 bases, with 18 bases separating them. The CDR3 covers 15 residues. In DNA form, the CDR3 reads TGTGCCAGCAGTAGAATGGCTACTGCAGGTTCACCCCTCCACTTT. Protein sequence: CASSRMATAGSPLHF.

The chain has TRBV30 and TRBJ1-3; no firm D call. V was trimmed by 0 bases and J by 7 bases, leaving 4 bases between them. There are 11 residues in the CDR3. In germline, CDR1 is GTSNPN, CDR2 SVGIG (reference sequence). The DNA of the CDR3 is TGTGCCTGGAGTGTCTGGAACACCATATATTTT. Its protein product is CAWSVWNTIYF.

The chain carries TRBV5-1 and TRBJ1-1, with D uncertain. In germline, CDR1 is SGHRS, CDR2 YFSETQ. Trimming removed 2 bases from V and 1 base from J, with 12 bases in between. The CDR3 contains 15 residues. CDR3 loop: CASSLWRNGNTEAFF. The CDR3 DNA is TGCGCCAGCAGCTTATGGAGGAACGGGAACACTGAAGCTTTCTTT.

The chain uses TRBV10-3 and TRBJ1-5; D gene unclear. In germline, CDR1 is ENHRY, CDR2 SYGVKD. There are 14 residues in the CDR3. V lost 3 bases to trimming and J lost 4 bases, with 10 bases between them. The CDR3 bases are TGTGCCATCAGTGAAAGTCCGATTAATCAGCCCCAGCATTTT. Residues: CAISESPINQPQHF.

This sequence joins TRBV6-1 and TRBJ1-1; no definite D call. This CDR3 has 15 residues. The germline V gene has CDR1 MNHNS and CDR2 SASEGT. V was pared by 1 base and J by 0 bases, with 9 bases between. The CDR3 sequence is CASSEEGRLNTEAFF. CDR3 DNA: TGTGCCAGCAGTGAAGAGGGCCGATTGAACACTGAAGCTTTCTTT.

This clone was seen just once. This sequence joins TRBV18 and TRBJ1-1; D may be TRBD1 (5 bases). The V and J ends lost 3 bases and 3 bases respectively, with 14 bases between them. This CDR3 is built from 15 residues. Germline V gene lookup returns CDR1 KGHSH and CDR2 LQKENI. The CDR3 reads CASSPTGGVDTEAFF. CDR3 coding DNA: TGTGCCAGCTCACCTACGGGGGGGGTGGACACTGAAGCTTTCTTT.

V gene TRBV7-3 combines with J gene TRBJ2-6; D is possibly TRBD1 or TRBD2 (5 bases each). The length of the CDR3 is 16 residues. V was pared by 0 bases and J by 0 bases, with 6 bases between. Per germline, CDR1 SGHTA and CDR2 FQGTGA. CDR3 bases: TGTGCCAGCAGCTTAACGGGGACCTCTGGGGCCAACGTCCTGACTTTC. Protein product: CASSLTGTSGANVLTF.

CDR3 nucleotide sequence: TGTGCCAGCAGCCCCCAAATAGGCAGGCGAACGTCGAACACCGGGGAGCTGTTTTTT. This codes for CASSPQIGRRTSNTGELFF. This rearrangement joins TRBV11-2 to TRBJ2-2; no definite D call. This CDR3 is built from 19 residues. The ends were cut back, 5 bases at V and 0 bases at J, with 22 bases in the middle. CDR1 and CDR2 (germline): SGHAT, FQNNGV.

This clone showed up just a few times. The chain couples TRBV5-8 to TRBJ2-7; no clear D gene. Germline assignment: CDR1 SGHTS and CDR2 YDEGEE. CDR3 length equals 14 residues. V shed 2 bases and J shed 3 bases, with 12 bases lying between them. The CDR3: CASSFRPGFYEQYF. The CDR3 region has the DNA TGTGCCAGCAGCTTTCGCCCCGGGTTCTACGAGCAGTACTTC.

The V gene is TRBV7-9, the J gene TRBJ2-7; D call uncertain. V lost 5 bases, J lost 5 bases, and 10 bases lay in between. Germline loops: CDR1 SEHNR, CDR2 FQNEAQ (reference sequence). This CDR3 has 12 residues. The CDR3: CASSVLWHEQYF. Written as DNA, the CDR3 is TGTGCCAGCAGCGTCCTTTGGCACGAGCAGTACTTC.

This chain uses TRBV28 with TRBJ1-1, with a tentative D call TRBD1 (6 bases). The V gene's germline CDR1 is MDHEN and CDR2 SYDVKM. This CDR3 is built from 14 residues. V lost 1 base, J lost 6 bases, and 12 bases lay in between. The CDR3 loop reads CASSLLPGEAEAFF. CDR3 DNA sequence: TGTGCCAGCAGTTTATTGCCAGGGGAGGCTGAAGCTTTCTTT.

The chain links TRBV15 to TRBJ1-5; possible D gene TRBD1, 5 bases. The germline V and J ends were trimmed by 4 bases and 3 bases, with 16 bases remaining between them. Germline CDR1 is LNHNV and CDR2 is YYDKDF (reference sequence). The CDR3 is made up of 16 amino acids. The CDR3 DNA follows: TGTGCCACCAGCACTTTTTCAACAGGAGCCAATCAGCCCCAGCATTTT. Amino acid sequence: CATSTFSTGANQPQHF.

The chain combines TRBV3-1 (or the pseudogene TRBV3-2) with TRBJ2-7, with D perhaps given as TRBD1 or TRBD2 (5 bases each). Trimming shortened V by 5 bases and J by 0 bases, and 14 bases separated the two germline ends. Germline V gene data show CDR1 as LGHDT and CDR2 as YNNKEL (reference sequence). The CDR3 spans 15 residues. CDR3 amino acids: CASSVGPLSSYEQYF. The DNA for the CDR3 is TGTGCCAGCAGCGTGGGACCTTTAAGCTCCTACGAGCAGTACTTC.

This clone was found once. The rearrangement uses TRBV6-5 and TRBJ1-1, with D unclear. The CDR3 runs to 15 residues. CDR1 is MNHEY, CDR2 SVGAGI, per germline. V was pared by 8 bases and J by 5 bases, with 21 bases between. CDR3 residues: CASLGPYGMGTEAFF. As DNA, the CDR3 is TGTGCCAGCCTAGGGCCCTACGGGATGGGGACTGAAGCTTTCTTT.

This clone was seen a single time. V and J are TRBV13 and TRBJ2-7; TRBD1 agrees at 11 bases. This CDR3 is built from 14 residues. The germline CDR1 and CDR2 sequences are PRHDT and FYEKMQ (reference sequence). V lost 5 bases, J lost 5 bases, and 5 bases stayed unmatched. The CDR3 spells CASSRRTGGDEQYF. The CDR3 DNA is TGTGCCAGCAGCCGACGGACAGGGGGCGACGAGCAGTACTTC.

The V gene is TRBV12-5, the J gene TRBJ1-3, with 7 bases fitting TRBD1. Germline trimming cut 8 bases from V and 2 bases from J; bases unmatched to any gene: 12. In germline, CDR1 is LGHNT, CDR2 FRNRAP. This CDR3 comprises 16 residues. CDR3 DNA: TGTGCTAGTTCGACAGGGCAAGGGGAAACTGGAAACACCATATATTTT. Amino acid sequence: CASSTGQGETGNTIYF.

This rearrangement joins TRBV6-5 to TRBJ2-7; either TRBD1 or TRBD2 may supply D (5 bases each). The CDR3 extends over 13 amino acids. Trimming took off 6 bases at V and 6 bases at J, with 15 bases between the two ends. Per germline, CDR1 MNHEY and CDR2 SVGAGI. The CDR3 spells CASSRDLSGEQYF. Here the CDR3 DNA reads TGTGCCAGCAGCCGGGACCTCAGTGGCGAGCAGTACTTC.

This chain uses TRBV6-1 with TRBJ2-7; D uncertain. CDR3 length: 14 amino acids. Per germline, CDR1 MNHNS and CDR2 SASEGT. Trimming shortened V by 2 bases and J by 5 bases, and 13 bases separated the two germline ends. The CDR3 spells CASSERQKSHEQYF. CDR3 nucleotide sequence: TGTGCCAGCAGTGAAAGGCAGAAGTCACACGAGCAGTACTTC.

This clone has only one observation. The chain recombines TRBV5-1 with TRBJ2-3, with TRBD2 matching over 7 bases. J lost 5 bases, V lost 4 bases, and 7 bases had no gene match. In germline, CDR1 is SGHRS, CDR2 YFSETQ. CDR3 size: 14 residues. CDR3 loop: CASSPGGSGDTQYF. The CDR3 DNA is TGCGCCAGCAGCCCCGGGGGGTCGGGAGATACGCAGTATTTT.

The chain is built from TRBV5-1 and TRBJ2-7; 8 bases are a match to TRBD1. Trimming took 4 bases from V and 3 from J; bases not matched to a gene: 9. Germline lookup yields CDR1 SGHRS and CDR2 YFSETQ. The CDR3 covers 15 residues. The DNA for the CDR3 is TGCGCCAGCAGCATCCGAGGGACAGGTTTCTACGAGCAGTACTTC. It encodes CASSIRGTGFYEQYF.

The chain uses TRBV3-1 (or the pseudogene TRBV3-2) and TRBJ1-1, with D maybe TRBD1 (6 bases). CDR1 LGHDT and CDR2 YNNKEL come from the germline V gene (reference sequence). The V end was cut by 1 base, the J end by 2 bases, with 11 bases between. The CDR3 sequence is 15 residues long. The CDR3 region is CASSQGTAVNTEAFF. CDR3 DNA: TGTGCCAGCAGCCAAGGGACAGCCGTAAACACTGAAGCTTTCTTT.

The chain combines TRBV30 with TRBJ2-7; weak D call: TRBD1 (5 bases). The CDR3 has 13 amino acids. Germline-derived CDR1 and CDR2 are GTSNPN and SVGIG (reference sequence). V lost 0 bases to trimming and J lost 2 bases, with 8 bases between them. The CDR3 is CAWSVGRAYEQYF. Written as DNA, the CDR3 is TGTGCCTGGAGTGTGGGCAGGGCCTACGAGCAGTACTTC.

The CDR3 sequence: CASSQGVESYNEQFF. In DNA form, the CDR3 reads TGTGCCAGCAGCCAAGGCGTAGAGTCATACAATGAGCAGTTCTTC. The chain recombines TRBV3-1 (or the pseudogene TRBV3-2) with TRBJ2-1, with D uncertain. V lost 1 base and J 4 bases, leaving 11 bases between the germline ends. In germline, CDR1 is LGHDT, CDR2 YNNKEL (reference sequence). CDR3 length: 15 amino acids.

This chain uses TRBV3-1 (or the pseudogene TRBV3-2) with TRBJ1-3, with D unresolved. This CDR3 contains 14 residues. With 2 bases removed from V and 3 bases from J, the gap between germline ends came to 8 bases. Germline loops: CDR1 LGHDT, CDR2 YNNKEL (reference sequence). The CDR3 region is CASSQSDVGNTIYF. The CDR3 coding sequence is TGTGCCAGCAGCCAATCGGACGTTGGAAACACCATATATTTT.

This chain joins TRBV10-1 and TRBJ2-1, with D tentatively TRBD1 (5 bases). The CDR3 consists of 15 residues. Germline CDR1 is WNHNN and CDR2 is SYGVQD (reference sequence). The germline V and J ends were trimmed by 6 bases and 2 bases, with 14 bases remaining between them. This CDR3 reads CASRISTEPYNEQFF. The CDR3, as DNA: TGCGCCAGCAGGATATCGACAGAGCCCTACAATGAGCAGTTCTTC.

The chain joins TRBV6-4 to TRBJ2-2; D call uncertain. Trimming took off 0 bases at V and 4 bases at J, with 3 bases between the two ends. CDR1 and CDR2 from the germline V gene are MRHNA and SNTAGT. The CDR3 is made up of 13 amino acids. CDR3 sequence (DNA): TGTGCCAGCAGTGACTCGGGCACCGGGGAGCTGTTTTTT. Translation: CASSDSGTGELFF.

CDR3 amino acids: CASSEVRQGGNTIYF. The CDR3 DNA reads as TGTGCCAGCAGTGAAGTAAGACAGGGGGGAAACACCATATATTTT. This chain connects TRBV6-1 to TRBJ1-3; 8 positions match TRBD1. V was pared by 1 base and J by 4 bases, with 3 bases of the junction left unmatched. The CDR3 is made up of 15 amino acids. Looked up from germline, CDR1 is MNHNS and CDR2 is SASEGT.

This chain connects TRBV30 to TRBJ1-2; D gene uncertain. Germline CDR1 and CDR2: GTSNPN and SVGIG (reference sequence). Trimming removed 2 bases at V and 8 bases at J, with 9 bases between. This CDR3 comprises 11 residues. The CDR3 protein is CAWSRVVGYTF. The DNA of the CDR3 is TGTGCCTGGAGTAGGGTAGTGGGCTACACCTTC.

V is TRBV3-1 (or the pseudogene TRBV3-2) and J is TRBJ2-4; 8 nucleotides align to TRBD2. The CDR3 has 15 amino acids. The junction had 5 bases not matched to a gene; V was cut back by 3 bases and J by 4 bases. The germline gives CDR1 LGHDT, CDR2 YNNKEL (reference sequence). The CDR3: CASSQEGTRKNIQYF. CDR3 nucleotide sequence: TGTGCCAGCAGCCAGGAGGGGACTAGAAAAAACATTCAGTACTTC.

The CDR3 nucleotides are TGTGCCAGCAGTGACCAGGCGGGGGCGTACAATGAGCAGTTCTTC. It translates to CASSDQAGAYNEQFF. V gene TRBV6-1 combines with J gene TRBJ2-1, with D maybe TRBD2 (7 bases). The germline V and J ends were trimmed by 3 bases and 4 bases, with 13 bases remaining between them. This CDR3 has 15 residues. Looked up from germline, CDR1 is MNHNS and CDR2 is SASEGT.

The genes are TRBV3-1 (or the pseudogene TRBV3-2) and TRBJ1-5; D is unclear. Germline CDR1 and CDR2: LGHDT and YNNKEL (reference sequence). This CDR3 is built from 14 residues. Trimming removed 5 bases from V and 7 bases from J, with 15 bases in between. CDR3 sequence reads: CASSAQSAGQPQHF. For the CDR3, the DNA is TGTGCCAGCAGCGCTCAATCGGCAGGACAGCCCCAGCATTTT.